This TCR beta chain was obtained from a study of Graves' ophthalmopathy and Graves' hyperthyroidism. Regarding this clonotype: Its antigen remains unidentified.

Points from the study as a whole: The authors also found most expanded thyroid clonotypes above 0.001 frequency in blood.

Germline loops: CDR1 SNHLY, CDR2 FYNNEI. The CDR3 contains 14 residues. Trimming removed 5 bases from V and 5 bases from J, with 10 bases in between. Amplified material comprised TCR beta CDR3 regions derived from RNA transcripts. A first-round RT-PCR used HTBI primers, followed by a second-round multiplex PCR. In TCRdb, the multiplex PCR reads were re-called with MiXCR into one record per CDR3 protein. This sample carries 650,000 to 900,000 distinct CDR3 sequences, roughly 40% of them seen once, and the ten largest clones take 44%. The sequenced material came from peripheral blood. This chain links TRBV2 with TRBJ1-6; D is unresolved. This TCR was recovered from an adult man with Graves' ophthalmopathy. This chain's CDR3 is CASSLRDDNSPLHF. The CDR3 DNA is TGTGCCAGCAGTCTCCGGGATGATAATTCACCCCTCCACTTT.